This T cell receptor (beta chain) derives from a study of T-cell memory formation after mild COVID-19. 5'RACE primed from the constant segment yielded TCR alpha and TCR beta cDNA libraries bearing sample barcodes and UMIs. Each CDR3 protein is one row after TCRdb ran MiXCR on the 5' RACE reads. The sample contains around 340,000 distinct CDR3 sequences, around 20% of which appear only once. General study points: CD8+ contracting clones occupied EMRA, while CD4+ ones occupied mainly CM and EM. The appearance of some responding clones in pre-infection memory suggested that cross-reactive memory joined. Day 15 to 85 contractors were CD4/CD8 balanced; later expanders leaned CD4+.

Remarks on this clonotype: Its antigen is still unknown.

The receptor was derived from an adult woman who had mild COVID-19 (a few samples of this study predate the infection). Cell type and time point are not known. Input material: PBMCs or a T cell subset sorted from them (not recorded which).

The CDR3 sequence is CASSLGPGSTDTQYF. CDR3 in DNA: TGCGCCAGCAGCTTGGGGCCGGGTAGCACAGATACGCAGTATTTT. This chain joins TRBV5-1 and TRBJ2-3, with D unclear. Germline V gives CDR1 SGHRS, CDR2 YFSETQ. Trimming left V 0 bases short and J 0 bases short, with 8 bases between. The CDR3 consists of 15 residues.